This T cell receptor beta chain was captured in a study of glioma-infiltrating T cells (dated by TCRdb to 2016 to 2017). About the full investigation: TCR alpha- and beta-chain repertoires were sequenced from glioma tissue, non-neoplastic brain tissue and matched peripheral blood mononuclear cells. Each tissue-infiltrating repertoire was compared with the same patient's peripheral blood repertoire to measure divergence between tissue and blood T-cell populations. Three low-grade glioma patients, several primary glioblastoma patients and three non-glioma patients contributing non-neoplastic brain tissue were included in the paired cohort.

The CDR3 contains 14 residues, cysteine and phenylalanine counted. The only DNA kept is the CDR3, 42 bases in frame from the first base. Looking up the germline V gene yields CDR1 KGHSH and CDR2 LQKENI. V lost 5 bases and J lost 0 bases; the stretch between them is 8 bases long. Many counts were recorded for this clonotype. This clone's antigen is unknown. Qualities for individual bases were not recorded, and no much larger clone is one base off. The iRepertoire nested amplicon-rescue multiplex PCR (arm-PCR) platform was used to amplify TCR alpha and beta CDR3 regions from RNA. One-step reverse transcription and amplification used about 85-450 ng of tissue mRNA or PBMC total RNA as input. Following bead purification, Illumina adapters were added by a secondary multiplex PCR, and libraries between 200 and 400 bp were gel-purified. Libraries carried internal 6-nucleotide barcodes used for demultiplexing. The libraries were sequenced on an Illumina MiSeq using 2x220 or 2x250 nucleotide paired-end reads. The study's processing was this. FLASH 1.2.11 was used to merge paired reads, and BWA-MEM then aligned the reads to the GRCh37 human genome before TRA and TRB reads were extracted. An IMGT-derived reference of cassette sequences and CDR3 motifs, with pseudogenes included, was used for V and J assignment. Three-frame translation of reads was performed, and productive CDR3s were defined as those with a C...FGXG motif and no stop codons. A clonotype was defined as a unique combination of a V-J cassette pair and a CDR3 amino acid sequence. Reads were filtered by Hamming distance, thresholded by each sample's sequence error rate in mapped regions. TCRdb took the public reads, trimmed them with fastp at Q25, ran MiXCR for clone calling and kept in-frame beta chains. Each CDR3 protein appears once, grouped with its most common genes and DNA. For this entry, the V and J calls and clone size follow TCRdb and not the study's own pipeline. The sample table contains about 110,000 distinct CDR3 sequences; only one count was recorded for around a quarter of them. The biggest ten clones account for 35% of the sample.

What the study reported, not specific to this receptor: VJ-independent divergence between tissue and blood was found to be below expectation in non-neoplastic patients but above expectation in all gliomas, particularly low-grade gliomas. Group comparisons rested on small numbers: three non-neoplastic, three low-grade glioma and fewer than 10 glioblastoma patients. Very few CDR3 sequences were shared between tissue and blood, attributed to high CDR3 diversity and limited sampling.

The receptor chain draws on TRBV18 and TRBJ2-1, with the D segment identity uncertain. Sequencing was performed on glioma tissue, nonneoplastic brain tissue, or PBMCs (not recorded which). The TCR originated in a human donor with low-grade glioma or glioblastoma, undergoing nonglioma brain surgery, or in good health (not recorded which). Here the CDR3 is given as CASSGTRSYNEQFF. The nucleotide sequence is TGTGCCAGCTCAGGAACGCGCTCCTACAATGAGCAGTTCTTC.